This T cell receptor beta chain derives from a study of OX40 agonist ivuxolimab in advanced cancers. Study details: The drug used for patients, ivuxolimab, was an agonistic anti-OX40 (CD134) antibody.

Broader study findings: Antigen specificity remained undetermined for the expanded peripheral T cells. At doses 0.1 to 3.0 mg/kg, CD4+ and CD8+ clones expanded.

Using immunoSEQ multiplex PCR, the repertoire was profiled, and TCRdb retains in-frame clones only, with some absent. This sample has 100,000 or so clones, with 70% to 90% found just once. Comments on this clone: Its target is unknown.

Samples were taken at baseline and on day 1 of cycles 4 and 7. Trimming removed 2 bases from V and 5 bases from J, with 13 bases in between. CDR1 and CDR2 (germline): SGDLS, YYNGEE. The CDR3 is made up of 15 amino acids. The receptor was isolated from an adult with an advanced solid tumor such as melanoma, head and neck, liver or kidney cancer. This specimen was CD4+ or CD8+ T cells sorted from blood, taken in a trial of the OX40 agonist ivuxolimab. The J gene is TRBJ2-2, the V gene TRBV9; no definite D call. For the CDR3, the DNA is TGTGCCAGCAGCGTCGCCCCGGGTCCGACCGGGGAGCTGTTTTTT. This codes for CASSVAPGPTGELFF.